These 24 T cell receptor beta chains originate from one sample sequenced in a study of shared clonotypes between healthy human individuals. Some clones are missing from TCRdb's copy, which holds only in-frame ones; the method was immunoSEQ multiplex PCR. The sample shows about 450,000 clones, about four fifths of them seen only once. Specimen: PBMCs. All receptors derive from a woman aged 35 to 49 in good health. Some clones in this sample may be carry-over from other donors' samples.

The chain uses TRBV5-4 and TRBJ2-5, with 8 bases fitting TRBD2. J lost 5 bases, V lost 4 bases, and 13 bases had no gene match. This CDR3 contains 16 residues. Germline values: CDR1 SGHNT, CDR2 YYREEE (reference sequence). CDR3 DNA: TGTGCCAGCAGCCCGGGGGGGGCAGTTAAGTGGGAGACCCAGTACTTC. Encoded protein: CASSPGGAVKWETQYF. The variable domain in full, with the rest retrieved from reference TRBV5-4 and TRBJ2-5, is ETGVTQSPTHLIKTRGQQVTLRCSSQSGHNTVSWYQQALGQGPQFIFQYYREEENGRGNFPPRFSGLQFPNYSSELNVNALELDDSALYLCASSPGGAVKWETQYFGPGTRLLVL.

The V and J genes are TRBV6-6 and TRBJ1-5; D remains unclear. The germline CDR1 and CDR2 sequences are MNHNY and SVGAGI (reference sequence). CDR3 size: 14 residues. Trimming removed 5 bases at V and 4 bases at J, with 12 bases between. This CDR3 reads CASSPVDGNQPQHF. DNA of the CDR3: TGTGCCAGCAGTCCCGTGGACGGTAATCAGCCCCAGCATTTT.

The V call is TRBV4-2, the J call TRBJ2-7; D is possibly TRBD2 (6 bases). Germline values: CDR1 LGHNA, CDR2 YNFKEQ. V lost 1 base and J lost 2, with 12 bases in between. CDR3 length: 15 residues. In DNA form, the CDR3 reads TGTGCCAGCAGCCAAGGGCGGGATGCTCCCTACGAGCAGTACTTC. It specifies CASSQGRDAPYEQYF.

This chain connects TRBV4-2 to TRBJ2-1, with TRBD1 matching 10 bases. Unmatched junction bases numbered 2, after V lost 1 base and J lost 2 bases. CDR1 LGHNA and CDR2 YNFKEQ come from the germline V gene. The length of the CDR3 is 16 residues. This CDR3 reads CASSQVGTGAYNEQFF. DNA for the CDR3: TGTGCCAGCAGCCAAGTTGGGACAGGGGCCTACAATGAGCAGTTCTTC.

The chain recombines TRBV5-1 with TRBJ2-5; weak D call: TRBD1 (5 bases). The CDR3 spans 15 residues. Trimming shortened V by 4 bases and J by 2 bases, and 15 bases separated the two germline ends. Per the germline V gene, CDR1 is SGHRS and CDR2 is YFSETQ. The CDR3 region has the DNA TGCGCCAGCAGCCTACGACAGTGGGGACAAGAGACCCAGTACTTC. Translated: CASSLRQWGQETQYF.

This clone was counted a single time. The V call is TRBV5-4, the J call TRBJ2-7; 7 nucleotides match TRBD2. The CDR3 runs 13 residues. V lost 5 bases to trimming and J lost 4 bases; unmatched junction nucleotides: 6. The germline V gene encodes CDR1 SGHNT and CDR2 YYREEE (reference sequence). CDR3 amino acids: CASSPGTTYEQYF. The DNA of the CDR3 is TGTGCCAGCAGTCCCGGGACTACGTACGAGCAGTACTTC.

The CDR3 DNA follows: TGTGCCAGCAGTGAAGAACGCGGGAGGGCCGGCTACGAGCAGTACTTC. Amino acid sequence: CASSEERGRAGYEQYF. The chain has TRBV2 and TRBJ2-7; 9 bases map to TRBD2. J gave up 3 bases and V 1 base, and 7 bases lay outside the gene matches. This CDR3 is built from 16 residues. Per the germline V gene, CDR1 is SNHLY and CDR2 is FYNNEI.

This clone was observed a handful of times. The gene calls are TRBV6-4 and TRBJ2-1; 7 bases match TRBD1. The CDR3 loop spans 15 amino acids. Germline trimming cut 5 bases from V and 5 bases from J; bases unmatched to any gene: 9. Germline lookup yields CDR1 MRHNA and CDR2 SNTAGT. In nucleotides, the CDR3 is TGTGCCAGCAGTCTTACCGGGACAGACAACAATGAGCAGTTCTTC. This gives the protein CASSLTGTDNNEQFF.

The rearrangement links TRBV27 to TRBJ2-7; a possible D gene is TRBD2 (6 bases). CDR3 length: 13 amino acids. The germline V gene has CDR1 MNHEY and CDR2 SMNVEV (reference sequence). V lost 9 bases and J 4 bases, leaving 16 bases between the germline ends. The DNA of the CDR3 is TGTGCCAGTAGTCGGGGGATGGGGTACGAGCAGTACTTC. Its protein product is CASSRGMGYEQYF.

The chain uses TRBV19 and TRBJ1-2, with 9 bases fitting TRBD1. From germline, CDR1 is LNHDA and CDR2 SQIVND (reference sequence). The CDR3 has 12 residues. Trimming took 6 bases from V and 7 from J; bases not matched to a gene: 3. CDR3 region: CASRQGASGYTF. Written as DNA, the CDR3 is TGTGCCAGTAGACAGGGGGCCTCTGGCTACACCTTC.

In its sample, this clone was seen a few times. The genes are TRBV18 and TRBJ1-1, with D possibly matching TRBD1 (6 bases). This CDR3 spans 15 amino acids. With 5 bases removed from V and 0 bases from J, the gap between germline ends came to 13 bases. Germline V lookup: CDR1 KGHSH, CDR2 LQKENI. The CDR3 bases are TGTGCCAGCTCATCACGCGGACAGTTGAACACTGAAGCTTTCTTT. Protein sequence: CASSSRGQLNTEAFF.

The CDR3: CASSPSGRETGELFF. In DNA, the CDR3 is TGTGCCAGCAGTCCTAGCGGGAGAGAGACCGGGGAGCTGTTTTTT. The V call is TRBV2, the J call TRBJ2-2; TRBD2 agrees at 10 bases. After removal of 5 bases from V and 5 bases from J, the junction contained 5 bases not matched to a gene. CDR1 is SNHLY and CDR2 is FYNNEI in the germline V gene. The CDR3 has 15 residues.

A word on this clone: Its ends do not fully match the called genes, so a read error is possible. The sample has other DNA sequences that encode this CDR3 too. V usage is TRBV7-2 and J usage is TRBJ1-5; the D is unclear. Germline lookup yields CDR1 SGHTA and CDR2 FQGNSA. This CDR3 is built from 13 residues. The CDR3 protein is CASSWQDNQPQHF. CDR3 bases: TGCGCCAGCAGCTGGCAAGACAATCAGCCCCAGCATTTT.

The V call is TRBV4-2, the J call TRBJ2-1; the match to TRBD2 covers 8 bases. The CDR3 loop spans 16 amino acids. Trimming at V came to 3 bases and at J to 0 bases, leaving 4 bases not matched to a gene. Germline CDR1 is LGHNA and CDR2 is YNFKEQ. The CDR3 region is CASSHTGTSSYNEQFF. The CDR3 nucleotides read TGTGCCAGCAGCCACACCGGGACTAGCTCCTACAATGAGCAGTTCTTC.

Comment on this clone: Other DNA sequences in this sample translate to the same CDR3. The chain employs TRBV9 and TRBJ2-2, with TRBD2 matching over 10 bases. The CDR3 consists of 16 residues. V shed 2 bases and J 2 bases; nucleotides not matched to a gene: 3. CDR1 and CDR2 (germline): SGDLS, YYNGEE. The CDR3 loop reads CASSVLAGGNTGELFF. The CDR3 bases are TGTGCCAGCAGCGTGTTAGCGGGAGGAAACACCGGGGAGCTGTTTTTT.

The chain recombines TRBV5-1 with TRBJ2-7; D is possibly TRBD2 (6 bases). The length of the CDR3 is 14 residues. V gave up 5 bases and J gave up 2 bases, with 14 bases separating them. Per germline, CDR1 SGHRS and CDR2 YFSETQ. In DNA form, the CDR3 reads TGCGCCAGCAGGAGCGGAGGGAGCACCTACGAGCAGTACTTC. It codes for CASRSGGSTYEQYF.

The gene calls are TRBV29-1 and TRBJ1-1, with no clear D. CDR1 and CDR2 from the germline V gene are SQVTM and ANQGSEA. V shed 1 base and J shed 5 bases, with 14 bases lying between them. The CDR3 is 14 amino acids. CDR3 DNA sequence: TGCAGCGTTGAAGGTGGGAGGGCCCGAACTGAAGCTTTCTTT. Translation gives CSVEGGRARTEAFF.

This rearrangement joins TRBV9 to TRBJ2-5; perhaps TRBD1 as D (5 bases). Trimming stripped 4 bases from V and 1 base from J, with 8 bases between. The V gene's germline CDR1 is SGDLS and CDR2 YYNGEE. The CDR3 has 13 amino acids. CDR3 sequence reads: CASSSGIQETQYF. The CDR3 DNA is TGTGCCAGCAGCTCAGGGATCCAAGAGACCCAGTACTTC.

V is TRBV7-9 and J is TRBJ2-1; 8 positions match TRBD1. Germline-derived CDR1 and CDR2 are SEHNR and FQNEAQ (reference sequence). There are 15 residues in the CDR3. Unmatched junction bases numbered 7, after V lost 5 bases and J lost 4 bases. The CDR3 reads CASSNRQGTYNEQFF. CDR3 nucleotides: TGTGCCAGCAGCAATAGACAGGGGACTTACAATGAGCAGTTCTTC. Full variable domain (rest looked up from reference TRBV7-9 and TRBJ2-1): DTGVSQNPRHKITKRGQNVTFRCDPISEHNRLYWYRQTLGQGPEFLTYFQNEAQLEKSRLLSDRFSAERPKGSFSTLEIQRTEQGDSAMYLCASSNRQGTYNEQFFGPGTRLTVL.

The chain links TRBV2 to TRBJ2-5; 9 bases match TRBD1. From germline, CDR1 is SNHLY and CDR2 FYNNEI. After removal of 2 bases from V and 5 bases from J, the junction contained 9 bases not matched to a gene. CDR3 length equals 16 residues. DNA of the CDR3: TGTGCCAGCAGTGAATTCAGGACAGGGGTAGCGGAGACCCAGTACTTC. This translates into CASSEFRTGVAETQYF.

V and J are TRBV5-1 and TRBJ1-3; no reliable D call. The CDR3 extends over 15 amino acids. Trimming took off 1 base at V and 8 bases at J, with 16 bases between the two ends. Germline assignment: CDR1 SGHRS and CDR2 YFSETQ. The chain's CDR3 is CASSLSFWMGDTIYF. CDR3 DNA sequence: TGCGCCAGCAGCTTGAGTTTTTGGATGGGAGACACCATATATTTT.

CDR3 sequence (DNA): TGCGCCAGCAGCTTCAGACAGGGCTACGAGCAGTACTTC. Encoded protein: CASSFRQGYEQYF. This rearrangement joins TRBV5-1 to TRBJ2-7; 7 bases match TRBD1. CDR1 and CDR2 from the germline V gene are SGHRS and YFSETQ. With 2 bases clipped from V and 3 bases from J, the junction kept 2 bases outside the gene matches. The length of the CDR3 is 13 residues. The full variable domain, rest sourced from reference TRBV5-1 and TRBJ2-7, is KAGVTQTPRYLIKTRGQQVTLSCSPISGHRSVSWYQQTPGQGLQFLFEYFSETQRNKGNFPGRFSGRQFSNSRSEMNVSTLELGDSALYLCASSFRQGYEQYFGPGTRLTVT.

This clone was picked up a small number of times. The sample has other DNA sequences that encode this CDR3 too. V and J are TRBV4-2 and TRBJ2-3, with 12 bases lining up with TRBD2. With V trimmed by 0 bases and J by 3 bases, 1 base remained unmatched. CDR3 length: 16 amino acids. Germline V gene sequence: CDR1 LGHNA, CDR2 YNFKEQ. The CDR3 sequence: CASSQELAGGTDTQYF. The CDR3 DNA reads TGTGCCAGCAGCCAAGAACTAGCGGGAGGAACAGATACGCAGTATTTT.

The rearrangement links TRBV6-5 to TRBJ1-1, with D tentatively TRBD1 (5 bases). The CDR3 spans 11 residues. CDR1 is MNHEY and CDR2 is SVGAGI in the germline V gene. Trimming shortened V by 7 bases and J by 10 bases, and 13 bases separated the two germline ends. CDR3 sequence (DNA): TGTGCCAGCACCGCGGGAGGGGCAGCTTTCTTT. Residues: CASTAGGAAFF.